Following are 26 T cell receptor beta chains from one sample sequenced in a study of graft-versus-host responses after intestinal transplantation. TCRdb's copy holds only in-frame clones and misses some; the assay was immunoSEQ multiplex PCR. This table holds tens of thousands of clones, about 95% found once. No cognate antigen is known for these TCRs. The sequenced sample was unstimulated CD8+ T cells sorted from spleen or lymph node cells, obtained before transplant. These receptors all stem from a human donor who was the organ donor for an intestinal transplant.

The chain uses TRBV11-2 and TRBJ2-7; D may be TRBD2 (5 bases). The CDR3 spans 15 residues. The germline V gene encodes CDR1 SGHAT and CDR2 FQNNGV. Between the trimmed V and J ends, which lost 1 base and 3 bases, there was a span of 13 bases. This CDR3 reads CASSLAASLLYEQYF. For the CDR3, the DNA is TGTGCCAGCAGCTTAGCGGCTAGCTTGCTCTACGAGCAGTACTTC.

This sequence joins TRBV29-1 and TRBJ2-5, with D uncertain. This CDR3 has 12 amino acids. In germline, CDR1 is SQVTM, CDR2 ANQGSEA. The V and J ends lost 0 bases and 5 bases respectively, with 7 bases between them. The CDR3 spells CSVEDISETQYF. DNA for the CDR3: TGCAGCGTTGAAGATATTTCGGAGACCCAGTACTTC. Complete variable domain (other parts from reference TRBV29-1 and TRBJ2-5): SAVISQKPSRDICQRGTSLTIQCQVDSQVTMMFWYRQQPGQSLTLIATANQGSEATYESGFVIDKFPISRPNLTFSTLTVSNMSPEDSSIYLCSVEDISETQYFGPGTRLLVL.

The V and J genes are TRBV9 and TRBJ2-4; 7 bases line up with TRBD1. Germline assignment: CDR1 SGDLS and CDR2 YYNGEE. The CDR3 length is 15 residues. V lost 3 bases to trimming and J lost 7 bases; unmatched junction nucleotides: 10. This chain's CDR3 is CASSGSGTASNIQYF. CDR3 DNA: TGTGCCAGCAGCGGATCCGGGACAGCCTCTAACATTCAGTACTTC. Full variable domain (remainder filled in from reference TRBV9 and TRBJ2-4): DSGVTQTPKHLITATGQRVTLRCSPRSGDLSVYWYQQSLDQGLQFLIQYYNGEERAKGNILERFSAQQFPDLHSELNLSSLELGDSALYFCASSGSGTASNIQYFGAGTRLSVL.

The CDR3 DNA is TGTGCCAGTAGCTCACCAGGGGTAGGTTGGCGCGAGACCCAGTACTTC. Protein sequence: CASSSPGVGWRETQYF. V is TRBV19 and J is TRBJ2-5; weak D call: TRBD1 (6 bases). The CDR3 runs 16 residues. Trimming took 6 bases from V and 5 from J, leaving 22 bases between them. Looked up from germline, CDR1 is LNHDA and CDR2 is SQIVND (reference sequence).

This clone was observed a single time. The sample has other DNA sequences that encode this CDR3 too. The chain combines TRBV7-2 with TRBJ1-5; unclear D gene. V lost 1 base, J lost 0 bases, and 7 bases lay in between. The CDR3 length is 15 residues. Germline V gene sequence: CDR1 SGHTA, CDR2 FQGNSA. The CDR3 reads CASSLGPYSNQPQHF. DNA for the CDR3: TGTGCCAGCAGCTTAGGACCGTATAGCAATCAGCCCCAGCATTTT.

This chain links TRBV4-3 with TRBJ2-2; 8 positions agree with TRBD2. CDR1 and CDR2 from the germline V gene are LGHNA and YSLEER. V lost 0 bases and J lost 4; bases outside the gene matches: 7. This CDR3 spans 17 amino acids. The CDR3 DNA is TGCGCCAGCAGCCAAGATCCAAGCGGGGGTGGCACCGGGGAGCTGTTTTTT. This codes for CASSQDPSGGGTGELFF.

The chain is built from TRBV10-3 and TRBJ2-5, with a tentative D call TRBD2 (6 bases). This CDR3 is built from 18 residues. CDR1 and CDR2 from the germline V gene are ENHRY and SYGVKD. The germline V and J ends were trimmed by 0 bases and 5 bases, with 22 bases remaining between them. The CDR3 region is CAISESGEGGGSWETQYF. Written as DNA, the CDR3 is TGTGCCATCAGTGAGTCTGGGGAAGGCGGAGGGTCCTGGGAGACCCAGTACTTC.

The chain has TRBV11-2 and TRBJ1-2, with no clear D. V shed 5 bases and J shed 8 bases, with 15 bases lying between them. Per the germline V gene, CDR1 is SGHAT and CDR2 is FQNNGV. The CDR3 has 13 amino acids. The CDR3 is CASSTNYDDGYTF. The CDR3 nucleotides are TGTGCCAGCAGCACCAATTACGACGACGGCTACACCTTC.

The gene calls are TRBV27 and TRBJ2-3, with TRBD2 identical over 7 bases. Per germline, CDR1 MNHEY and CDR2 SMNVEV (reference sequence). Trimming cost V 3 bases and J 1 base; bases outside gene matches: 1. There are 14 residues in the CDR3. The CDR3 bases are TGTGCCAGCAGTTTCAGCGGGGGCACAGATACGCAGTATTTT. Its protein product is CASSFSGGTDTQYF.

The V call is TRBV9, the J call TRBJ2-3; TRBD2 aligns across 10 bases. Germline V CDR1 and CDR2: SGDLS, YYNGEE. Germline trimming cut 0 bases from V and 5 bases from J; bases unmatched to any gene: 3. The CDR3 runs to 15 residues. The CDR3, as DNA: TGTGCCAGCAGCGTAGAGTCTAGCGGGGGAGATACGCAGTATTTT. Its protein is CASSVESSGGDTQYF.

CDR3 protein: CASSDQAGGPETQYF. CDR3 nucleotide sequence: TGTGCCAGCAGTGACCAAGCGGGGGGGCCAGAGACCCAGTACTTC. V gene TRBV6-4 combines with J gene TRBJ2-5; the match to TRBD2 covers 10 bases. The CDR3 runs 15 residues. Trimming took 2 bases from V and 4 from J; bases not matched to a gene: 4. Germline CDR1 and CDR2: MRHNA and SNTAGT.

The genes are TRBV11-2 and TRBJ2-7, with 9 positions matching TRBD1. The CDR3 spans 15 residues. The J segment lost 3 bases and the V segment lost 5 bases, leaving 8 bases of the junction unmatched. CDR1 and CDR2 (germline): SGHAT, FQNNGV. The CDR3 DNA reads TGTGCCAGCAGCGTCAACCGGGACAGGGACTACGAGCAGTACTTC. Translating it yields CASSVNRDRDYEQYF.

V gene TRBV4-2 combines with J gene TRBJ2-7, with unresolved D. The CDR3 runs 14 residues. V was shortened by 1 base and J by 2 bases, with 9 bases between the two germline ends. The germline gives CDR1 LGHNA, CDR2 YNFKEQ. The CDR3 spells CASSQGGPPYEQYF. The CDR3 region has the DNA TGTGCCAGCAGCCAAGGCGGACCCCCCTACGAGCAGTACTTC.

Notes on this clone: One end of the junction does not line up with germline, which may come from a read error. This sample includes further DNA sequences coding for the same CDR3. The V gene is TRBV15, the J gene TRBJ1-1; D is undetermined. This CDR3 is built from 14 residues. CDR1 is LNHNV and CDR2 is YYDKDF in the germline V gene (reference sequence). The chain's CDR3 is CATSSRHPNTEAFF. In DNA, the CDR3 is TGTGCCACCAGCTCCCGACACCCGAACACTGAGGCTTTCTTT.

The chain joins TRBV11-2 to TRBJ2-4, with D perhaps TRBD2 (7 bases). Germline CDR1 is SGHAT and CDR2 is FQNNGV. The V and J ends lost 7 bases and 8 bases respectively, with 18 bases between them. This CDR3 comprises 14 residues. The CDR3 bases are TGTGCCAGCACCGATGGGGGGGCCATGGACATTCAGTACTTC. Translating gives CASTDGGAMDIQYF.

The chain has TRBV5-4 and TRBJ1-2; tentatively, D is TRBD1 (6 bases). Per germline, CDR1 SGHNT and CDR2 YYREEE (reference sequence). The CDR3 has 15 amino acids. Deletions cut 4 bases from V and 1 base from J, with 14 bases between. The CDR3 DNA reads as TGTGCCAGCAGCGTGAGGGGGAGCCTTAACTATGGCTACACCTTC. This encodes CASSVRGSLNYGYTF.

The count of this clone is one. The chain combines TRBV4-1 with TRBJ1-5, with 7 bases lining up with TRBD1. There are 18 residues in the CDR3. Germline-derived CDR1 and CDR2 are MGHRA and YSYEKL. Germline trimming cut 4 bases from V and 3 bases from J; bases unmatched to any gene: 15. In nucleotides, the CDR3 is TGCGCCAGCAGCCGATCCCTGGGAAAAGGGGGCATCAATCAGCCCCAGCATTTT. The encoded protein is CASSRSLGKGGINQPQHF.

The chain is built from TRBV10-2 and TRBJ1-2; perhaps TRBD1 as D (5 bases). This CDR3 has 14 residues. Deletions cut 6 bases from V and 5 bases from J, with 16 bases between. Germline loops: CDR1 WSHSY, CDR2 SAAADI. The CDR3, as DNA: TGCGCCAGCAGCCAGCAGGGAATCACTTATGGCTACACCTTC. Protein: CASSQQGITYGYTF.

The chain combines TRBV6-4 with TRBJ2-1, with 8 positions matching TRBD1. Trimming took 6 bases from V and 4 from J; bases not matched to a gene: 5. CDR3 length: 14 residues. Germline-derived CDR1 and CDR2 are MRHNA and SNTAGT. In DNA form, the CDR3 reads TGTGCCAGCAGGGCACAGGGGGGTTACAATGAGCAGTTCTTC. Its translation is CASRAQGGYNEQFF.

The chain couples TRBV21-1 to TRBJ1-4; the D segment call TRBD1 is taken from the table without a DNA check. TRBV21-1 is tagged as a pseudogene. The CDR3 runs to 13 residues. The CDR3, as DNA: TGTGCCGGCTTGACAGGGCCTAATGAAAAACTGTTTTTT. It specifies CAGLTGPNEKLFF.

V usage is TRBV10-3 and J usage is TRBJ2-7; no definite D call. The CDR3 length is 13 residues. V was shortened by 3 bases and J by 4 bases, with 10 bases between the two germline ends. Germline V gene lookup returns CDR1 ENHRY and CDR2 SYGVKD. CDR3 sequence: CAISDYDTYEQYF. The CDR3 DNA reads TGTGCCATCAGTGATTATGACACTTACGAGCAGTACTTC.

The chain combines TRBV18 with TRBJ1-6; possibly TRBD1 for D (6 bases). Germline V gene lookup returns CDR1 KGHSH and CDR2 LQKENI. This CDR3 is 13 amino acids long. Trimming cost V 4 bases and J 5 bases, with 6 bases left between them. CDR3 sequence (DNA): TGTGCCAGCTCACGGACAGATAATTCACCCCTCCACTTT. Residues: CASSRTDNSPLHF.

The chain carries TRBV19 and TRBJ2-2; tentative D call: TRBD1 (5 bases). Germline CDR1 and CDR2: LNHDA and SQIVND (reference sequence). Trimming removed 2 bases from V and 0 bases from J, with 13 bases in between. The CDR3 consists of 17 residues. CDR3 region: CASSIRVATANTGELFF. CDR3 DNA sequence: TGTGCCAGTAGTATACGGGTCGCGACAGCGAACACCGGGGAGCTGTTTTTT.

CDR3 residues: CASAMGRQETQYF. As DNA, the CDR3 is TGTGCCAGCGCGATGGGCAGACAAGAGACCCAGTACTTC. This chain links TRBV27 with TRBJ2-5; unclear D gene. Trimming shortened V by 8 bases and J by 2 bases, and 12 bases separated the two germline ends. This CDR3 contains 13 residues. Germline CDR1 reads MNHEY; CDR2 reads SMNVEV (reference sequence).

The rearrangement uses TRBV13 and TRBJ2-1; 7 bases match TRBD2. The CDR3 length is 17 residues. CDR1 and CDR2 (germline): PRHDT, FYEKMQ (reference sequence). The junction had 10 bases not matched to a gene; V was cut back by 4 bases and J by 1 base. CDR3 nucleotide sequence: TGTGCCAGCAGCTCCCGGGGGGTAGTCGGTTCCTACAATGAGCAGTTCTTC. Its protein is CASSSRGVVGSYNEQFF.

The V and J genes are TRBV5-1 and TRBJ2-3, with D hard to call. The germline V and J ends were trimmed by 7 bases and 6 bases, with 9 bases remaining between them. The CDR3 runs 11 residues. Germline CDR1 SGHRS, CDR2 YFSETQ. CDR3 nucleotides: TGCGCCAGCGGCATAGATGATACGCAGTATTTT. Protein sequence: CASGIDDTQYF.